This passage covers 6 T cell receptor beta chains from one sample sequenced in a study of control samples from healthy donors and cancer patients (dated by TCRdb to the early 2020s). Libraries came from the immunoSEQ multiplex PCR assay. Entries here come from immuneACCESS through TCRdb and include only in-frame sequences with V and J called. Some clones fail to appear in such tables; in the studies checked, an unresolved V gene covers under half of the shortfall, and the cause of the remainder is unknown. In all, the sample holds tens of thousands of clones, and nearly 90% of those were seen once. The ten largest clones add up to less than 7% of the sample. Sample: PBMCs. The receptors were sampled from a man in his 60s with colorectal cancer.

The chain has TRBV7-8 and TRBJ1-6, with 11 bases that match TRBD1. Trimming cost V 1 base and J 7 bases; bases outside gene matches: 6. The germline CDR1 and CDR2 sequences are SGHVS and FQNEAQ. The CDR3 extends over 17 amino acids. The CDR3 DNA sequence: TGTGCCAGCAGCTTAGTCGTGGACAGGGGGCAAAATTCACCCCTCCACTTT. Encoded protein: CASSLVVDRGQNSPLHF. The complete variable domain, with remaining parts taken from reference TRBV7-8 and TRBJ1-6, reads GAGVSQSPRYKVAKRGQDVALRCDPISGHVSLFWYQQALGQGPEFLTYFQNEAQLDKSGLPSDRFFAERPEGSVSTLKIQRTQQEDSAVYLCASSLVVDRGQNSPLHFGNGTRLTVT.

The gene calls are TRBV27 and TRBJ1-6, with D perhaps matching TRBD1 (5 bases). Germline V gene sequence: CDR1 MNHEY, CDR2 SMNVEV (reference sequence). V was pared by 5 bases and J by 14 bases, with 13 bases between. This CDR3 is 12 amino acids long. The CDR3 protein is CASSIPGGALHF. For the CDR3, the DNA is TGTGCCAGCAGTATCCCGGGGGGGGCCCTCCACTTT.

The CDR3 is CAWNPVRGQPQHF. Written as DNA, the CDR3 is TGTGCCTGGAACCCTGTCCGGGGTCAGCCCCAGCATTTT. The chain links TRBV30 to TRBJ1-5; D ambiguous. The CDR3 length is 13 residues. Germline lookup yields CDR1 GTSNPN and CDR2 SVGIG (reference sequence). Deletions cut 4 bases from V and 6 bases from J, with 13 bases between.

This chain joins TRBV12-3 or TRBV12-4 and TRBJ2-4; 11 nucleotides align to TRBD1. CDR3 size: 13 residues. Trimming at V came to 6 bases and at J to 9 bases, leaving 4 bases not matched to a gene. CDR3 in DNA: TGTGCCAGCAGCCGAGGGACAGGGGGCATTCAGTACTTC. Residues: CASSRGTGGIQYF.

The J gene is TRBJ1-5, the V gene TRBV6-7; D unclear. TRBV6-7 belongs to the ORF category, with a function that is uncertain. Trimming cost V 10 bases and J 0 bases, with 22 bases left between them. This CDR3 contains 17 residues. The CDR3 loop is CATTSARGWDSNQPQHF. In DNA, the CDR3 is TGTGCCACCACCTCAGCCCGAGGGTGGGATAGCAATCAGCCCCAGCATTTT.

CDR3 nucleotides: TGTGCCAGTAGTAGGACTAGCCGAGAGACCCAGTACTTC. It yields the protein CASSRTSRETQYF. This chain links TRBV19 with TRBJ2-5; 8 bases are shared with TRBD2. In germline, CDR1 is LNHDA, CDR2 SQIVND (reference sequence). This CDR3 comprises 13 residues. Trimming took 4 bases from V and 4 from J; bases not matched to a gene: 2.